The sequence of this T cell receptor beta chain was determined in a study of control samples from healthy donors and cancer patients. Assay: immunoSEQ multiplex PCR; the TCRdb copy retains only in-frame clones and omits some. The sample consists of tens of thousands of clones, approximately 90% of them appearing once. CDR3 length: 16 amino acids. The V end was cut by 4 bases, the J end by 0 bases, with 13 bases between. The V gene's germline CDR1 is MNHEY and CDR2 SVGEGT. Sequencing was done on a sample of PBMCs. This TCR was sampled from a man aged 30-40 years with colorectal cancer. The J gene is TRBJ2-1, the V gene TRBV6-2 or TRBV6-3, with unresolved D. CDR3 nucleotide sequence: TGTGCCAGCAGTTGGGCCACTGACCCCTCCTACAATGAGCAGTTCTTC. Translation: CASSWATDPSYNEQFF.